This T cell receptor (beta chain) appears in the sequencing data of a study of CD8 T cell repertoires and HIV-1 epitope variants. Clones were read by immunoSEQ multiplex PCR, and TCRdb kept only the in-frame ones, dropping some. Of 1,500 to 2,000 clones detected, around 70% appear once; the ten largest clones hold roughly 41%. This clone showed up just a few times. Its antigen is currently unknown. CDR1 is GTSNPN, CDR2 SVGIG, per germline (reference sequence). The CDR3 loop spans 15 amino acids. The V gene lost 0 bases and the J gene lost 8 bases, with 17 bases spanning the gap. The sample taken for sequencing was cultured CD8+ T cells derived from PBMCs. This rearrangement joins TRBV30 to TRBJ1-5; D not resolved. The TCR originated in a male donor with HIV. CDR3 DNA: TGTGCCTGGAGTGTAGGACCTTCTTCGTGGGAGCCCCAGCATTTT. This encodes CAWSVGPSSWEPQHF.